A selection of T cell receptor beta chains follows, all from one sample in a study of type 1 regulatory T cells. TCRdb re-called the reads with MiXCR, one entry per CDR3 protein. This table has tens of thousands of distinct CDR3 sequences, 62% appearing once. What these receptors recognize is not known. Sequenced: cultured non-Tr1 T cells, either the whole culture or a sorted T cell fraction (not recorded which). These receptors all stem from a human donor in good health. The CDR3 runs from the conserved cysteine through the conserved F or W. The D gene is left open where the match is weak. A clone size is listed for some rows: how often the clone was seen (once, few, many), or a class if it is expanded.

d_gene	v_gene	j_gene	abundance	CDR3aa	CDR3nt
TRBD2	TRBV7-3	TRBJ2-2	few	CASSSATSRNTGELFF	TGTGCCAGCAGCTCGGCGACTAGCAGGAACACCGGGGAGCTGTTTTTT
TRBD2	TRBV5-1	TRBJ2-7	few	CASSLASGSGVYEQYF	TGCGCCAGCAGCTTGGCTAGCGGGAGCGGTGTTTACGAGCAGTACTTC
.	TRBV24-1	TRBJ2-1	.	CATSDQPLIAGPYNEQFF	TGTGCCACCAGTGATCAACCCCTGATAGCAGGTCCCTACAATGAGCAGTTCTTC
.	TRBV12-3/TRBV12-4	TRBJ2-1	few	CASSPGGEQFF	TGTGCCAGCAGCCCCGGGGGTGAGCAGTTCTTC
.	TRBV4-2	TRBJ1-2	.	CASSQEIQGGNYGYTF	TGTGCCAGCAGCCAAGAGATCCAGGGAGGTAACTATGGCTACACCTTC
.	TRBV20-1	TRBJ1-6	once	CSATEGRVNSPLHF	TGCAGTGCCACGGAAGGGAGAGTTAATTCACCCCTCCACTTT
.	TRBV3-1	TRBJ1-5	few	CASSQAADQPQHF	TGTGCCAGCAGCCAAGCGGCCGATCAGCCCCAGCATTTT
.	TRBV5-1	TRBJ2-5	.	CASSLNEETQYF	TGCGCCAGCAGCTTGAATGAAGAGACCCAGTACTTC
.	TRBV10-3	TRBJ2-1	.	CAISGDLSSYNEQFF	TGTGCCATCAGTGGGGACCTTAGCTCCTACAATGAGCAGTTCTTC
.	TRBV27	TRBJ1-2	.	CASSAAQGYGYTF	TGTGCCAGCAGTGCGGCACAGGGATATGGCTACACCTTC
TRBD2	TRBV5-1	TRBJ2-7	few	CASSFPSGSGEQYF	TGCGCCAGCAGCTTTCCTAGCGGGAGTGGCGAGCAGTACTTC
TRBD1	TRBV3-1	TRBJ2-6	.	CASSHGTGGISGANVLTF	TGTGCCAGCAGCCATGGGACAGGGGGCATTTCTGGGGCCAACGTCCTGACTTTC
.	TRBV4-1	TRBJ1-2	medium-sized	CASSQWGGNYGYTF	TGCGCCAGCAGCCAATGGGGGGGGAACTATGGCTACACCTTC
TRBD2	TRBV19	TRBJ2-3	once	CASSTLLAGTNTDTQYF	TGTGCCAGTAGTACCTTACTAGCGGGCACCAACACAGATACGCAGTATTTT
.	TRBV6-6	TRBJ2-1	few	CASSYPQENEQFF	TGTGCCAGCAGTTACCCCCAGGAAAATGAGCAGTTCTTC
.	TRBV7-8	TRBJ1-3	few	CASSHSRLGNTIYF	TGTGCCAGCAGCCACTCCAGGTTGGGGAACACCATATATTTT